A selection of T cell receptor beta chains follows, all from one sample in a study of T-cell memory formation after mild COVID-19. Via MiXCR, TCRdb re-called the 5' RACE reads, giving one row per CDR3 protein. The table has roughly 200,000 distinct CDR3 sequences, 16% seen once. The material sequenced was PBMCs or a T cell subset sorted from them (not recorded which). These receptor sequences come from an adult woman who had mild COVID-19 (a few samples of this study predate the infection). Cell type and time point are not known. Each CDR3 is given with its conserved first and last residue. A D gene is named only where the DNA matches it firmly. Expanded clones are given a class, and other clones once, few, many or no size at all.

clone_size cdr3_length d_call j_call v_call cdr3_nt cdr3_aa
few 15 . TRBJ2-1 TRBV6-2/TRBV6-3 TGTGCCAGCAGTTCGCGGGTTACTTCCTACAATGAGCAGTTCTTC CASSSRVTSYNEQFF
few 17 . TRBJ1-1 TRBV3-1 TGTGCCAGCAGCCAGGCGGGAGCTACCAGGGGAAGGACTGAAGCTTTCTTT CASSQAGATRGRTEAFF
few 13 TRBD1 TRBJ1-5 TRBV19 TGTGCCAGTAGTCTGCGACAGGGTCAGCCCCAGCATTTT CASSLRQGQPQHF
. 15 TRBD2 TRBJ2-1 TRBV5-1 TGCGCCAGCAGCGTCGGGACTAGCGGGGGGGATGAGCAGTTCTTC CASSVGTSGGDEQFF
few 15 TRBD2 TRBJ2-7 TRBV5-1 TGCGCCAGCAGCTTGGTTCTAGCGGGAACCCACGAGCAGTACTTC CASSLVLAGTHEQYF
few 15 TRBD1 TRBJ1-5 TRBV30 TGTGCCTGGAGCCCCGACAGGGCTAGCAATCAGCCCCAGCATTTT CAWSPDRASNQPQHF
few 14 . TRBJ2-1 TRBV5-1 TGCGCCAGCAGCTTGTACGGTTTTTCGAATGAGCAGTTCTTC CASSLYGFSNEQFF
. 10 . TRBJ2-1 TRBV6-6 TGTGCCAGCAGCGAGAATGAGCAGTTCTTC CASSENEQFF
. 16 TRBD2 TRBJ2-7 TRBV24-1 TGTGCCACCAGTGATCCGACCGGGACTAGCGGTTACGAGCAGTACTTC CATSDPTGTSGYEQYF
. 14 TRBD1 TRBJ1-2 TRBV4-2 TGTGCCAGCAGCCATATGGACAGGGACTATGGCTACACCTTC CASSHMDRDYGYTF
. 13 . TRBJ2-4 TRBV20-1 TGCAGTGCCGCGGACCCTGCTAAAAACATTCAGTACTTC CSAADPAKNIQYF
. 14 . TRBJ2-5 TRBV7-9 TGTGCCAGCAGCCCTAGCTCCACCTTAGAGACCCAGTACTTC CASSPSSTLETQYF
. 13 . TRBJ1-2 TRBV18 TGTGCCAGCTCACCAGGCGGACCTCAGGGCTACACCTTC CASSPGGPQGYTF
. 15 TRBD1 TRBJ1-5 TRBV7-9 TGTGCCAGCAGACCCGCCGGGACAGGGACCCAGCCCCAGCATTTT CASRPAGTGTQPQHF
few 15 TRBD2 TRBJ2-7 TRBV5-1 TGCGCCAGCAGCCATACTAGCGGGAGTATCGACGAGCAGTACTTC CASSHTSGSIDEQYF
. 14 . TRBJ2-2 TRBV7-2 TGTGCCAGCAGCTCTGGACAGTTCACCGGGGAGCTGTTTTTT CASSSGQFTGELFF
few 17 TRBD1 TRBJ1-2 TRBV18 TGTGCCAGCTCGCCTTTCTTGGGACAGACCACTAACTATGGCTACACCTTC CASSPFLGQTTNYGYTF
few 15 TRBD2 TRBJ2-3 TRBV24-1 TGTGCCACCAGTGATCCTAGCGGGCGCACAGATACGCAGTATTTT CATSDPSGRTDTQYF
few 14 . TRBJ2-5 TRBV6-5 TGTGCCAGCAGTTACCGGACGGTAGGGGAGACCCAGTACTTC CASSYRTVGETQYF
. 16 . TRBJ2-7 TRBV6-2/TRBV6-3 TGTGCCAGCAGTTACAACCGGACAGCTTACCGATACGAGCAGTACTTC CASSYNRTAYRYEQYF
. 15 TRBD1 TRBJ2-6 TRBV10-3 TGTGCCATCAGGCCCACAGGGGCTGGGGCCAACGTCCTGACTTTC CAIRPTGAGANVLTF
few 16 . TRBJ2-4 TRBV5-6 TGTGCCAGCAGCCCCAACCAAGCCCTAGCCAAAAACATTCAGTACTTC CASSPNQALAKNIQYF
few 13 . TRBJ1-1 TRBV5-1 TGCGCCAGCAGCTTGGTCAGGAACACTGAAGCTTTCTTT CASSLVRNTEAFF
few 15 TRBD1 TRBJ2-1 TRBV19 TGTGCCAGTAGAGGGGAGTGGAACAGGGGGTCCCGCCAGTTCTTC CASRGEWNRGSRQFF
few 15 . TRBJ2-1 TRBV20-1 TGCAGTGCTAGAGTGTACAGGGCCCAGGGTGGTGAGCAGTTCTTC CSARVYRAQGGEQFF
. 15 . TRBJ2-7 TRBV12-3/TRBV12-4 TGTGCCAGCAGTTTAGAAACAGGCAAGACCTACGAGCAGTACTTC CASSLETGKTYEQYF
many 17 . TRBJ2-3 TRBV5-1 TGCGCCAGCAGCTTGGGCCACAGGGACCGTAAAGCAGATACGCAGTATTTT CASSLGHRDRKADTQYF
few 14 TRBD1 TRBJ1-6 TRBV19 TGTGCCAGTAAAGGACAGGGGGATAATTCACCCCTCCACTTT CASKGQGDNSPLHF
. 15 TRBD2 TRBJ2-3 TRBV12-3/TRBV12-4 TGTGCCAGTTCAACATGGACTAGCTTCACAGATACGCAGTATTTT CASSTWTSFTDTQYF
. 12 . TRBJ2-1 TRBV6-2/TRBV6-3 TGTGCCAGCAGTTATTTCGGGACCGAGCAGTTCTTC CASSYFGTEQFF
many 18 TRBD2 TRBJ2-1 TRBV20-1 TGCAGTGCCACCCAGCCCGGGACTAGCGGGGGCTGGTCGGATGAGCAGTTCTTC CSATQPGTSGGWSDEQFF
. 15 TRBD1 TRBJ1-1 TRBV29-1 TGCAGCGTTGAGGGCAGGGGGAGTGGAAACACTGAAGCTTTCTTT CSVEGRGSGNTEAFF
. 16 TRBD1 TRBJ1-1 TRBV6-2/TRBV6-3 TGTGCCAGCATACCACAGGGGGCCCTCCTCCACACTGAAGCTTTCTTT CASIPQGALLHTEAFF
few 14 . TRBJ2-1 TRBV21-1 TGTGCCAGCGGCCCTAGCGGACCTGACAATGAGCAGTTCTTC CASGPSGPDNEQFF
few 14 . TRBJ1-1 TRBV11-2 TGTGCCAGCACCCCCGGGGGGAGGGTCACTGAAGCTTTCTTT CASTPGGRVTEAFF
. 16 TRBD2 TRBJ2-3 TRBV27 TGTGCCAGCAGTTCTCCGGGACTAGCGTTTCCAGATACGCAGTATTTT CASSSPGLAFPDTQYF
. 14 . TRBJ2-7 TRBV7-9 TGTGCCAGCAGCTTAGTTTCAGGGATCGGCGAGCAGTACTTC CASSLVSGIGEQYF
. 14 . TRBJ2-7 TRBV6-6 TGTGCCAGCAGCCAGAGACCTGGGGCGGGGGAGCAGTACTTC CASSQRPGAGEQYF
. 15 . TRBJ2-1 TRBV7-9 TGTGCCAGCAGCTCGTACAGGGAGACTCGGAATGAGCAGTTCTTC CASSSYRETRNEQFF
many 15 . TRBJ2-2 TRBV10-3 TGTGCCATCAGTGCGCGGGGGCCCCCCACCGGGGAGCTGTTTTTT CAISARGPPTGELFF
few 14 TRBD2 TRBJ2-7 TRBV20-1 TGCAGTGCTAGGGGCCTAGCGGGGATAGGCGAGCAGTACTTC CSARGLAGIGEQYF
few 17 TRBD2 TRBJ2-7 TRBV18 TGTGCCAGCGGACGGGCTAGCGGAAAATTTCCCTCCTACGAGCAGTACTTC CASGRASGKFPSYEQYF
few 17 . TRBJ2-1 TRBV21-1 TGTGCCAGCAGCCCGATCCGGACTAGCCTAGAATACAATGAGCAGTTCTTC CASSPIRTSLEYNEQFF
few 14 . TRBJ2-5 TRBV4-2 TGTGCCAGCAGCCAAGATTGGGGGGTGGAGACCCAGTACTTC CASSQDWGVETQYF